This is a list of T cell receptor beta chains from one sample in a study of T cell repertoires in cytomegalovirus infection. TCRdb independently ran MiXCR on the reads; one entry per CDR3 protein. The sample has about 250,000 distinct CDR3 sequences; 6% to 8% are singletons. Sequenced: PBMCs. All receptors come from a human donor in good health (CMV status not recorded). Some clones in this sample may be carry-over from other donors' samples. Each CDR3 is given with its conserved first and last residue. A D gene is named only where the DNA matches it firmly. The size entry is marked missing in some rows and otherwise reads once, few, many or a size class.

CDR3aa,CDR3nt,v_gene,j_gene,abundance,d_gene
CASEGSYNEQFF,TGTGCCAGCGAGGGTTCCTACAATGAGCAGTTCTTC,TRBV2,TRBJ2-1,few,NA
CASSLSLGREETQYF,TGTGCCAGCAGCTTAAGCTTGGGACGAGAAGAGACCCAGTACTTC,TRBV7-8,TRBJ2-5,many,NA
CASNQGGTDTQYF,TGTGCCAGCAACCAAGGAGGTACAGATACGCAGTATTTT,TRBV2,TRBJ2-3,few,NA
CASSFFGSGQGTEAFF,TGCGCCAGCAGCTTTTTCGGGAGTGGACAGGGCACTGAAGCTTTCTTT,TRBV5-1,TRBJ1-1,NA,TRBD1
CASSLPSGTSTDTQYF,TGTGCCAGTAGTCTACCTAGCGGGACAAGCACAGATACGCAGTATTTT,TRBV19,TRBJ2-3,many,TRBD2
CASSLNPVGAYYNEQFF,TGTGCCAGCAGCCTAAATCCGGTCGGGGCATACTACAATGAGCAGTTCTTC,TRBV7-2,TRBJ2-1,many,NA
CASSLQVGGGYNEQFF,TGTGCCAGCAGCTTACAGGTCGGGGGGGGGTACAATGAGCAGTTCTTC,TRBV7-2,TRBJ2-1,many,TRBD2
CSARDVNQPQHF,TGCAGTGCTAGAGACGTAAACCAGCCCCAGCATTTT,TRBV20-1,TRBJ1-5,many,NA
CASSQGASWSNTF,TGTGCCAGCAGCCAAGGGGCCTCTTGGAGTAACACCTTC,TRBV3-1,TRBJ1-2,many,NA
CSARQVRDTDTQYF,TGCAGTGCTAGGCAAGTCAGGGACACAGATACGCAGTATTTT,TRBV20-1,TRBJ2-3,many,NA
CASSLSQELPQYF,TGTGCCAGCAGCTTATCCCAAGAACTGCCGCAGTACTTC,TRBV7-9,TRBJ2-7,many,NA
CAWSWGGEQYF,TGTGCCTGGAGCTGGGGGGGCGAGCAGTACTTC,TRBV30,TRBJ2-7,many,TRBD2
CASSRTKRGPSTDTQYF,TGTGCCAGCAGCCGAACGAAGCGGGGACCCAGCACAGATACGCAGTATTTT,TRBV5-6,TRBJ2-3,many,TRBD2
CASSILWENTEAFF,TGTGCCAGCAGCATCCTCTGGGAGAACACTGAAGCTTTCTTT,TRBV28,TRBJ1-1,many,NA
CASSLGGAGESSYNEQFF,TGTGCCAGCAGCTTAGGGGGTGCGGGGGAGAGCTCCTACAATGAGCAGTTCTTC,TRBV11-2,TRBJ2-1,many,TRBD2
CASSEAGQNYGYTF,TGTGCCAGCAGTGAAGCGGGACAGAACTATGGCTACACCTTC,TRBV6-1,TRBJ1-2,many,TRBD1
CASSPTVGGGQYF,TGTGCCAGCAGCCCAACGGTTGGGGGGGGACAGTACTTC,TRBV7-3,TRBJ2-7,many,TRBD2
CASSQSNGQVDQPQHF,TGCGCCAGCAGTCAATCGAACGGACAGGTGGATCAGCCCCAGCATTTT,TRBV23-1,TRBJ1-5,many,TRBD1
CASATDRVLNEQFF,TGTGCCAGTGCGACGGACAGGGTCCTTAATGAGCAGTTCTTC,TRBV7-8,TRBJ2-1,many,TRBD1
CSASTLAGGVYTQYF,TGCAGTGCCTCAACTCTAGCGGGGGGAGTTTATACGCAGTATTTT,TRBV20-1,TRBJ2-3,many,TRBD2
CASSLEGENEQFF,TGCGCCAGCAGCTTGGAGGGCGAGAATGAGCAGTTCTTC,TRBV5-1,TRBJ2-1,many,NA
CSVPRGGGAYNEQFF,TGCAGCGTCCCCCGTGGGGGGGGCGCCTACAATGAGCAGTTCTTC,TRBV29-1,TRBJ2-1,few,NA
CASTLGLTGGSNYGYTF,TGTGCCAGCACGCTAGGTTTGACAGGGGGCTCGAACTATGGCTACACCTTC,TRBV28,TRBJ1-2,many,TRBD1
CPSSLQTGRSYEQYF,TGTCCCAGCAGCTTACAGACAGGCCGGTCCTACGAGCAGTACTTC,TRBV11-2,TRBJ2-7,NA,NA
CASSFRGGRSSGNTIYF,TGTGCCAGCAGCTTTCGAGGGGGAAGAAGTTCTGGAAACACCATATATTTT,TRBV13,TRBJ1-3,many,NA
CASSWDSSSYNEQFF,TGCGCCAGCAGCTGGGACAGCAGCTCCTACAATGAGCAGTTCTTC,TRBV5-1,TRBJ2-1,many,TRBD1
CASSGGRYNQPQHF,TGTGCCAGCAGTGGGGGGCGCTACAATCAGCCCCAGCATTTT,TRBV6-2/TRBV6-3,TRBJ1-5,many,NA
CSVEEGAYSEKLFF,TGCAGCGTTGAAGAAGGGGCCTATAGTGAAAAACTGTTTTTT,TRBV29-1,TRBJ1-4,many,NA
CASSLRILASEQFF,TGTGCCAGCAGCTTAAGGATTTTAGCTTCTGAGCAGTTCTTC,TRBV7-9,TRBJ2-1,few,NA
CASSESKGRTYEQYF,TGTGCCAGCTCAGAGTCCAAGGGCAGGACCTACGAGCAGTACTTC,TRBV18,TRBJ2-7,few,NA
CASSYSGGKHQPQHF,TGTGCCAGCAGTTACTCTGGAGGGAAGCATCAGCCCCAGCATTTT,TRBV6-5,TRBJ1-5,many,NA
CSARDEEAGLLGKLFF,TGCAGTGCTAGAGATGAGGAGGCAGGACTCCTTGGAAAACTGTTTTTT,TRBV20-1,TRBJ1-4,many,NA
CASSLGGVAQPQHF,TGTGCCAGCAGTCTTGGGGGGGTTGCTCAGCCCCAGCATTTT,TRBV12-3/TRBV12-4,TRBJ1-5,few,NA
CASSRNPRDSNTGELFF,TGTGCCAGCAGCCGAAACCCCCGGGACAGTAACACCGGGGAGCTGTTTTTT,TRBV3-1,TRBJ2-2,many,TRBD1
CSARPGTGINTEAFF,TGCAGTGCTCGTCCCGGGACAGGGATAAACACTGAAGCTTTCTTT,TRBV20-1,TRBJ1-1,NA,TRBD1
CASSAGRNLYNEQFF,TGTGCCAGCAGCGCGGGACGGAATCTTTACAATGAGCAGTTCTTC,TRBV7-6,TRBJ2-1,NA,NA
CASSSRLTGGLRAFF,TGTGCCAGCAGTTCCCGGTTGACAGGGGGTTTGCGAGCTTTCTTT,TRBV12-3/TRBV12-4,TRBJ1-1,many,TRBD1
CASSSLTLRQETQYF,TGCGCCAGCAGCTCCCTGACACTCCGTCAAGAGACCCAGTACTTC,TRBV5-1,TRBJ2-5,many,NA
CASSPSLAGGYYNEQFF,TGTGCCAGCAGCCCATCCCTAGCGGGGGGGTATTACAATGAGCAGTTCTTC,TRBV7-3,TRBJ2-1,NA,TRBD2
CASNPRGNQPQHF,TGCGCCAGCAACCCTCGGGGGAATCAGCCCCAGCATTTT,TRBV23-1,TRBJ1-5,many,NA
CATSDSGPFYGYTF,TGTGCCACCAGTGATTCGGGACCATTTTATGGCTACACCTTC,TRBV24-1,TRBJ1-2,few,NA
CSADLGGSNYGYTF,TGCAGTGCCGACCTGGGGGGGTCTAACTATGGCTACACCTTC,TRBV20-1,TRBJ1-2,NA,NA
CASSLGPLNTEAFF,TGTGCCAGCAGCTTAGGACCACTGAACACTGAAGCTTTCTTT,TRBV7-2,TRBJ1-1,many,NA
CASSLRVLGVTEAFF,TGTGCCAGCAGTTTGCGGGTCCTAGGGGTCACTGAAGCTTTCTTT,TRBV12-3/TRBV12-4,TRBJ1-1,many,NA
CASSQIQTANTGELFF,TGCGCCAGCAGCCAAATCCAGACGGCGAACACCGGGGAGCTGTTTTTT,TRBV4-1,TRBJ2-2,many,NA
CASSLHRVTGANVLTF,TGTGCCAGCAGCCTACACAGGGTTACTGGGGCCAACGTCCTGACTTTC,TRBV12-3/TRBV12-4,TRBJ2-6,many,NA
CASSLGGLGTGELFF,TGCGCCAGCAGCTTGGGGGGATTGGGGACCGGGGAGCTGTTTTTT,TRBV5-1,TRBJ2-2,many,NA
CSVEFGGSYGYTF,TGCAGCGTTGAATTTGGGGGAAGCTATGGCTACACCTTC,TRBV29-1,TRBJ1-2,many,NA